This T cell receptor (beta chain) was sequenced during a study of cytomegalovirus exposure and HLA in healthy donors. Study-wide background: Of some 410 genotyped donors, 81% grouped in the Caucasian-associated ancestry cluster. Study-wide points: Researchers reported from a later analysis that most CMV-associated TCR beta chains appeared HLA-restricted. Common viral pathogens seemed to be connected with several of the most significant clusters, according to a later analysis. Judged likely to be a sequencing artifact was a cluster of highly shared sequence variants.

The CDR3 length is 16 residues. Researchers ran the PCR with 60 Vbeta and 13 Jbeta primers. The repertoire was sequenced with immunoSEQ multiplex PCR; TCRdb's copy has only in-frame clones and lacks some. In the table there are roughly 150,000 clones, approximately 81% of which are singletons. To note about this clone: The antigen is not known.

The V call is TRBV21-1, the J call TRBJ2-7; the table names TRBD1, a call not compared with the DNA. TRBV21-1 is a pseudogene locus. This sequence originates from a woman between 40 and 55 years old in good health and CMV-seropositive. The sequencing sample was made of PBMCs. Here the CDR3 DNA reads TGTGCCAGCAGCAAGCCGGGACAGTTTCACCCGGGGGAGCAGTACTTC. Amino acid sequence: CASSKPGQFHPGEQYF.